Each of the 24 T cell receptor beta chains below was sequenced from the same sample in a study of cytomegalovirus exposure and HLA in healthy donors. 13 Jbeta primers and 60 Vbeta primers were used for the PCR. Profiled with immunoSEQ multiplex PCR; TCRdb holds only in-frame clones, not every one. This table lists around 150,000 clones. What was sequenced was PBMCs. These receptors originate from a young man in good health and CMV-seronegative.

The CDR3 DNA sequence: TGTGCCAGCAGTGGACATAACTATGGCTACACCTTC. This translates into CASSGHNYGYTF. The rearrangement links TRBV6-1 to TRBJ1-2, with D unclear. This CDR3 spans 12 amino acids. The germline V and J ends were trimmed by 4 bases and 1 base, with 4 bases remaining between them. The germline V gene has CDR1 MNHNS and CDR2 SASEGT.

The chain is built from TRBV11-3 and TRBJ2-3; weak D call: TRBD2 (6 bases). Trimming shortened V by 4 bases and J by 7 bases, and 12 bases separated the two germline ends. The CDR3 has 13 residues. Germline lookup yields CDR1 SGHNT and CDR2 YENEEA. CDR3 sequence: CASSSSSANTQYF. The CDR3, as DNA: TGTGCCAGCAGCTCTTCTAGCGCGAATACGCAGTATTTT.

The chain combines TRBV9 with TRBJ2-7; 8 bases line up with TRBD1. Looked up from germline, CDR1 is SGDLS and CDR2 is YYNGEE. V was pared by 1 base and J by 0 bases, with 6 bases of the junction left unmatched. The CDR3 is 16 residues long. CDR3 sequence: CASSVSQGGSSYEQYF. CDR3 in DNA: TGTGCCAGCAGCGTATCACAGGGGGGTAGCTCCTACGAGCAGTACTTC. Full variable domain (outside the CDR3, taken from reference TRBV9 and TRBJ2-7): DSGVTQTPKHLITATGQRVTLRCSPRSGDLSVYWYQQSLDQGLQFLIQYYNGEERAKGNILERFSAQQFPDLHSELNLSSLELGDSALYFCASSVSQGGSSYEQYFGPGTRLTVT.

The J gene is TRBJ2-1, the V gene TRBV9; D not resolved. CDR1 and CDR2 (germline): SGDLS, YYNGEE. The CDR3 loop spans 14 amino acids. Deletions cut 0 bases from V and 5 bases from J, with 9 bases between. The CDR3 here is CASSVGTQNNEQFF. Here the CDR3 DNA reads TGTGCCAGCAGCGTAGGAACACAAAACAATGAGCAGTTCTTC.

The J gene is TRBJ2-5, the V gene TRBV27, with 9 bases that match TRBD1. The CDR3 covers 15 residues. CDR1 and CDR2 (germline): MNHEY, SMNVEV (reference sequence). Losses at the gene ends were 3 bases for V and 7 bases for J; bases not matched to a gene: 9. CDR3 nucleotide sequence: TGTGCCAGCAGTTTCACTACAGGGGGCTTTGTGACCCAGTACTTC. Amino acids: CASSFTTGGFVTQYF.

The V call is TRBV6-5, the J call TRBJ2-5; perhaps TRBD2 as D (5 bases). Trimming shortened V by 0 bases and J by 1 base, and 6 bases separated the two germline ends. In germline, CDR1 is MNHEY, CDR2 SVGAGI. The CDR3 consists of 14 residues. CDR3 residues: CASSYSRAQETQYF. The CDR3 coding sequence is TGTGCCAGCAGTTACTCGAGGGCCCAAGAGACCCAGTACTTC.

This CDR3 reads CASSLGLAIPEQFF. CDR3 bases: TGTGCCAGCAGCTTGGGACTAGCGATTCCTGAGCAGTTCTTC. The chain carries TRBV11-3 and TRBJ2-1; 10 bases map to TRBD2. Germline lookup yields CDR1 SGHNT and CDR2 YENEEA. The CDR3 has 14 residues. Unmatched junction bases numbered 5, after V lost 3 bases and J lost 9 bases.

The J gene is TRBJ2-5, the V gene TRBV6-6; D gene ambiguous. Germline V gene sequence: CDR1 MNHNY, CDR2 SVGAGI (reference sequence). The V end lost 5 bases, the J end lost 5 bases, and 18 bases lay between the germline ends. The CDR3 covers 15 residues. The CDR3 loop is CASSPRGRLVETQYF. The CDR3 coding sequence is TGTGCCAGCAGTCCCCGTGGTAGATTAGTGGAGACCCAGTACTTC.

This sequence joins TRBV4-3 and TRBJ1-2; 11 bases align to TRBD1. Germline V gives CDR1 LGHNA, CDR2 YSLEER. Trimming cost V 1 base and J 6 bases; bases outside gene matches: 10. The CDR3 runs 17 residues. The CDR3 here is CASSQGADRGHLDGYTF. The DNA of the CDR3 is TGCGCCAGCAGCCAAGGGGCGGACAGGGGGCATTTAGATGGCTACACCTTC.

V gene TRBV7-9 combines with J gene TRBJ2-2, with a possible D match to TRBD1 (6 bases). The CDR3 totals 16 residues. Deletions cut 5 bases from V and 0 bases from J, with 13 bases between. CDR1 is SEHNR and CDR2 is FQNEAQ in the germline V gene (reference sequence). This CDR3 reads CASSIESGANTGELFF. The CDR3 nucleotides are TGTGCCAGCAGCATAGAATCAGGGGCGAACACCGGGGAGCTGTTTTTT.

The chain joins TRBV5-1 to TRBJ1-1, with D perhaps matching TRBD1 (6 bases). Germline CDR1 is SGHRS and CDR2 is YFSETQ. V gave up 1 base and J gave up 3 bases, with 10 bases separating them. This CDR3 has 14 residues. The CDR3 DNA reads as TGCGCCAGCAGCTTGACAGGGAGGGACACTGAAGCTTTCTTT. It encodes CASSLTGRDTEAFF.

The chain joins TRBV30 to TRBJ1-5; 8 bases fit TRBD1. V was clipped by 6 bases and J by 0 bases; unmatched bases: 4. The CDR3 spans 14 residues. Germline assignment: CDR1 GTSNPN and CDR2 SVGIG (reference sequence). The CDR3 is CACDRGYSNQPQHF. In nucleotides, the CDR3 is TGTGCCTGCGACAGGGGATATAGCAATCAGCCCCAGCATTTT. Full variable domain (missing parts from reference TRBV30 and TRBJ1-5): SQTIHQWPATLVQPVGSPLSLECTVEGTSNPNLYWYRQAAGRGLQLLFYSVGIGQISSEVPQNLSASRPQDRQFILSSKKLLLSDSGFYLCACDRGYSNQPQHFGDGTRLSIL.

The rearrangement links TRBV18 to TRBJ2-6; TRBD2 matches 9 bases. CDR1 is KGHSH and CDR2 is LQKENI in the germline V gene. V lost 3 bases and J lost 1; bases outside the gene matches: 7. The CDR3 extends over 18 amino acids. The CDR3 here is CASSPPASGESGANVLTF. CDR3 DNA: TGTGCCAGCTCACCCCCGGCTAGCGGGGAATCTGGGGCCAACGTCCTGACTTTC.

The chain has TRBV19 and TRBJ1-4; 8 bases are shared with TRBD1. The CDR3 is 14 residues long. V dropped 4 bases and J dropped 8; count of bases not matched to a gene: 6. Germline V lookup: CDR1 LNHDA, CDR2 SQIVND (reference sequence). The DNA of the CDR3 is TGTGCCAGTAGTACAACAGGGGGAGGGGAAAAACTGTTTTTT. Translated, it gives CASSTTGGGEKLFF.

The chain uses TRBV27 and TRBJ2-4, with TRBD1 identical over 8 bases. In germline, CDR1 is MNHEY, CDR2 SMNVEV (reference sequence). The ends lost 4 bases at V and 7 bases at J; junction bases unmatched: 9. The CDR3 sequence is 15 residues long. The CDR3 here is CASSCPGGVINIQYF. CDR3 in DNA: TGTGCCAGCAGTTGTCCAGGGGGCGTAATTAACATTCAGTACTTC.

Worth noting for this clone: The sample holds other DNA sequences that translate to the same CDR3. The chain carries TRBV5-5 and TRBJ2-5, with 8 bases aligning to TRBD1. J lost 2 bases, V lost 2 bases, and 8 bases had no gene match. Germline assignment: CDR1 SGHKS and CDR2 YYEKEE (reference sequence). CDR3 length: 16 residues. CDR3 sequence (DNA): TGTGCCAGCAGCTTAGGACAGGGAATAGGTCAAGAGACCCAGTACTTC. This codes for CASSLGQGIGQETQYF.

The CDR3 is CARSALAVDTGELFF. The CDR3 nucleotides are TGTGCCAGAAGCGCGCTAGCGGTTGACACCGGGGAGCTGTTTTTT. The rearrangement links TRBV5-3 to TRBJ2-2, with TRBD2 matching 7 bases. TRBV5-3 belongs to the ORF category, with a function that is uncertain. With 4 bases clipped from V and 3 bases from J, the junction kept 6 bases outside the gene matches. The CDR3 is 15 residues long.

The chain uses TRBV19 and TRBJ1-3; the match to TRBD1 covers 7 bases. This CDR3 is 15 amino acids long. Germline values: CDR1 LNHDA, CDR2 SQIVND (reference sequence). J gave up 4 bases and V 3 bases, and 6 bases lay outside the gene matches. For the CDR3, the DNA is TGTGCCAGTAGTATTGCCGGGACAGTGGGAAACACCATATATTTT. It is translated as CASSIAGTVGNTIYF.

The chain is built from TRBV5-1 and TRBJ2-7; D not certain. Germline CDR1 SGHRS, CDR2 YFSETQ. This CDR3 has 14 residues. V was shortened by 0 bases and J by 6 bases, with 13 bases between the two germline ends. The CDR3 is CASSLDMRPREQYF. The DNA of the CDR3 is TGCGCCAGCAGCTTGGACATGAGGCCTCGCGAGCAGTACTTC.

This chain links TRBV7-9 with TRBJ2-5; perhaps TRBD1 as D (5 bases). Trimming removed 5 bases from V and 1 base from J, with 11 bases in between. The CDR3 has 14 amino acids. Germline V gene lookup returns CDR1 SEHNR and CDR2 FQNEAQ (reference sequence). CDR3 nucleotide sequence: TGTGCCAGCAGCCCAACGACAGTCCAAGAGACCCAGTACTTC. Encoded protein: CASSPTTVQETQYF.

The CDR3: CSVGGASGNTIYF. The CDR3 nucleotides read TGCAGCGTCGGAGGGGCCTCTGGAAACACCATATATTTT. The chain couples TRBV29-1 to TRBJ1-3; maybe TRBD1 (5 bases). This CDR3 is 13 amino acids long. Per germline, CDR1 SQVTM and CDR2 ANQGSEA. V was cut by 6 bases and J by 0 bases, with 9 bases left in between. The entire variable domain, with the rest obtained from reference TRBV29-1 and TRBJ1-3, is as follows: SAVISQKPSRDICQRGTSLTIQCQVDSQVTMMFWYRQQPGQSLTLIATANQGSEATYESGFVIDKFPISRPNLTFSTLTVSNMSPEDSSIYLCSVGGASGNTIYFGEGSWLTVV.

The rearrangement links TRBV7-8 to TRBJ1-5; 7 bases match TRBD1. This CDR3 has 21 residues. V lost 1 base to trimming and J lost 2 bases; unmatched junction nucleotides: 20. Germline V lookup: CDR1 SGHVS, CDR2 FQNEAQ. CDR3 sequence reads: CASSLEPQGDSARVGNQPQHF. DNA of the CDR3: TGTGCCAGCAGCTTAGAACCCCAGGGGGACAGCGCAAGGGTCGGCAATCAGCCCCAGCATTTT.

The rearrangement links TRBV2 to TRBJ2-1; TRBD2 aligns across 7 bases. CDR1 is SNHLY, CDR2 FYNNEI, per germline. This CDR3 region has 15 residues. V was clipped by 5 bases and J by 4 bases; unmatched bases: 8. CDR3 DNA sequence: TGTGCCAGCAGTCCCCCCGGGACTATTTACAATGAGCAGTTCTTC. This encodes CASSPPGTIYNEQFF.

The CDR3 nucleotides are TGTGCCAGCAGGGGCCTTCTTATGGTAGCGGCCTACGAGCAGTACTTC. This sequence encodes CASRGLLMVAAYEQYF. The chain combines TRBV2 with TRBJ2-7; a possible D gene is TRBD2 (6 bases). CDR3 length equals 16 residues. CDR1 is SNHLY and CDR2 is FYNNEI in the germline V gene. The V end lost 6 bases, the J end lost 2 bases, and 20 bases lay between the germline ends. The complete variable domain, with remaining parts taken from reference TRBV2 and TRBJ2-7, reads EPEVTQTPSHQVTQMGQEVILRCVPISNHLYFYWYRQILGQKVEFLVSFYNNEISEKSEIFDDQFSVERPDGSNFTLKIRSTKLEDSAMYFCASRGLLMVAAYEQYFGPGTRLTVT.